The entry below gives a single TCR beta chain sequence along with its context. Antigen unknown. This entry belongs to a study of T cell responses to AZD1222 COVID-19 vaccine. General study points: Unmutated variant regions are reportedly targeted by nearly half of spike-specific TCRs. Possibly, clonal diversity was underestimated; donors were largely white British and included more females. Seropositive at baseline were only 5 or 6 AZD1222 recipients.

Germline V gene sequence: CDR1 GTSNPN, CDR2 SVGIG (reference sequence). Unmatched junction bases numbered 7, after V lost 2 bases and J lost 6 bases. This CDR3 is built from 14 residues. Clones were read by immunoSEQ multiplex PCR, and TCRdb kept only the in-frame ones, dropping some. The sample includes about 120,000 clones, 90% of them seen just once. The sequence derives from an adult in good health. The source was peripheral blood, collected on day 0 of AZD1222 vaccination. J is TRBJ2-3 and V is TRBV30, with 8 bases aligning to TRBD2. DNA of the CDR3: TGTGCCTGGAGTAGGAGCGGGGGAAGGGATACGCAGTATTTT. Translation: CAWSRSGGRDTQYF.